Listed below are T cell receptor beta chains from one sample, sequenced in a study of blood T cell repertoires in COVID-19. Clones were read by immunoSEQ multiplex PCR, and TCRdb kept only the in-frame ones, dropping some. The table has over 100,000 clones, approximately 83% seen once. Sample: peripheral blood. The receptors shown here come from a man at least 80 years old with acute or convalescent COVID-19. Both conserved end residues are part of each CDR3. The D gene is left open where the match is weak. For some rows the clone size is stated as once, few or many, or as a class when expanded; others skip it.

j_call d_call v_call clone_size cdr3_aa cdr3_nt
TRBJ2-7 . TRBV5-1 . CASSLQGTYEQYF TGCGCCAGCAGCTTACAGGGCACCTACGAGCAGTACTTC
TRBJ1-2 . TRBV3-1/TRBV3-2 . CASSSQGPYGYTF TGTGCCAGCAGCTCACAGGGACCCTATGGCTACACCTTC
TRBJ1-1 . TRBV2 . CASSEMGGKAFF TGTGCCAGCAGTGAAATGGGAGGTAAAGCTTTCTTT
TRBJ1-4 . TRBV27 . CASTFRGGNEKLFF TGTGCCAGCACCTTCCGCGGCGGTAATGAAAAACTGTTTTTT
TRBJ2-3 TRBD2 TRBV11-2 . CASSLLATTDTQYF TGTGCCAGCAGCCTACTAGCGACGACAGATACGCAGTATTTT
TRBJ2-2 TRBD2 TRBV9 . CASSTQAGGLYTGELFF TGTGCCAGCAGCACCCAAGCGGGGGGGCTATACACCGGGGAGCTGTTTTTT
TRBJ1-6 . TRBV7-2 . CASSPTTGGAAHF TGTGCCAGCAGCCCAACCACCGGGGGTGCGGCCCACTTT
TRBJ1-1 . TRBV12-3/TRBV12-4 . CASRTTAPEAFF TGTGCCAGCAGAACCACAGCTCCTGAAGCTTTCTTT
TRBJ2-5 . TRBV3-1/TRBV3-2 . CASSFSSGAYFLETQYF TGTGCCAGCAGCTTTAGCTCAGGGGCCTACTTCCTAGAGACCCAGTACTTC
TRBJ1-2 TRBD1 TRBV6-5 . CASWTGTGLGSYTF TGTGCCAGTTGGACCGGGACAGGGTTAGGAAGCTACACCTTC
TRBJ2-7 TRBD1 TRBV7-2 . CASSLQGGFHEQYF TGTGCCAGCAGCCTACAGGGGGGTTTCCACGAGCAGTACTTC
TRBJ1-1 TRBD1 TRBV7-9 . CASSLGWGQGGTEAFF TGTGCCAGCAGCTTAGGTTGGGGACAGGGGGGGACTGAAGCTTTCTTT
TRBJ1-4 TRBD1 TRBV6-2/TRBV6-3 . CASSWDRGPEKLFF TGTGCCAGCAGCTGGGACAGGGGGCCTGAAAAACTGTTTTTT
TRBJ1-3 . TRBV7-9 . CASSFNRAGNTIYF TGTGCCAGCAGCTTCAACAGGGCTGGAAACACCATATATTTT
TRBJ2-5 . TRBV9 . CASSVAGTQETQYF TGTGCCAGCAGCGTAGCGGGGACACAAGAGACCCAGTACTTC
TRBJ2-2 . TRBV7-9 . CASRTPQGTGELFF TGTGCCAGCAGAACTCCCCAGGGCACCGGGGAGCTGTTTTTT
TRBJ2-1 TRBD2 TRBV7-3 . CASGRSVAGFYNEQFF TGTGCCAGCGGGAGGTCTGTAGCGGGTTTTTACAATGAGCAGTTCTTC
TRBJ2-7 TRBD1 TRBV28 . CASRNRDRAVYEQYF TGTGCCAGCAGGAACCGGGACAGGGCTGTCTACGAGCAGTACTTC
TRBJ2-1 TRBD2 TRBV9 . CASSLRIAGDGNEQFF TGTGCCAGCAGCTTGCGGATAGCGGGAGACGGGAATGAGCAGTTCTTC
TRBJ2-7 . TRBV3-1/TRBV3-2 . CASSPGYLDEQYF TGTGCCAGCAGCCCAGGGTATCTCGACGAGCAGTACTTC
TRBJ1-2 . TRBV18 . CASSPPGDTYGYTF TGTGCCAGCTCACCTCCAGGGGATACCTATGGCTACACCTTC
TRBJ1-2 TRBD1 TRBV9 . CASSGGRPTGRNYGYTF TGTGCCAGCAGCGGAGGACGACCGACAGGGAGGAACTATGGCTACACCTTC
TRBJ2-7 TRBD1 TRBV6-2/TRBV6-3 . CASSLTGGTYEQYF TGTGCCAGCAGCTTGACAGGGGGTACCTACGAGCAGTACTTC
TRBJ2-5 TRBD1 TRBV18 . CASSPLGSGTGITKTQYF TGTGCCAGCTCACCTCTTGGATCCGGGACAGGGATAACGAAGACCCAGTACTTC
TRBJ1-5 . TRBV7-9 . CASSSTQAQPQHF TGTGCCAGCAGCTCGACCCAGGCTCAGCCCCAGCATTTT
TRBJ1-1 TRBD1 TRBV19 . CASTRQGWTEAFF TGTGCCAGTACGAGACAGGGTTGGACTGAAGCTTTCTTT
TRBJ2-1 . TRBV27 . CASEHTCRGSCSYNEQFF TGTGCCAGCGAACATACATGTAGAGGGAGTTGCTCCTACAATGAGCAGTTCTTC
TRBJ2-1 TRBD1 TRBV9 few CASSGTGSYNEQFF TGTGCCAGCAGCGGGACAGGGTCCTACAATGAGCAGTTCTTC
TRBJ1-6 . TRBV4-1 . CASSQDGRDHWDSPLHF TGCGCCAGCAGCCAAGATGGGAGGGATCATTGGGATTCACCCCTCCACTTT
TRBJ2-3 . TRBV9 . CASSVGGRTDTQYF TGTGCCAGCAGCGTGGGGGGTCGGACAGATACGCAGTATTTT
TRBJ2-5 . TRBV13 . CASSPPLEGQETQYF TGTGCCAGCAGCCCGCCACTAGAGGGCCAAGAGACCCAGTACTTC
TRBJ2-2 TRBD2 TRBV5-1 . CASSLGLAGTGELFF TGCGCCAGCAGCTTGGGACTAGCGGGCACCGGGGAGCTGTTTTTT
TRBJ1-1 TRBD1 TRBV27 . CASSLSGQANTEAFF TGTGCCAGCAGTTTATCGGGACAGGCGAACACTGAAGCTTTCTTT
TRBJ1-5 . TRBV7-8 . CASSRVENQPQHF TGTGCCAGCAGTCGCGTGGAGAATCAGCCCCAGCATTTT
TRBJ2-1 . TRBV7-9 once CASSLALGGSYNEQFF TGTGCCAGCAGCTTAGCGCTGGGGGGTTCCTACAATGAGCAGTTCTTC
TRBJ2-7 TRBD2 TRBV30 . CAWSTQVAGEQYF TGTGCCTGGAGTACACAGGTAGCGGGCGAGCAGTACTTC
TRBJ1-2 . TRBV6-5 . CASSSDTYGYTF TGTGCCAGCAGTTCCGACACCTATGGCTACACCTTC
TRBJ1-5 . TRBV19 once CASSWTDYQPQHF TGTGCCAGTAGTTGGACAGATTATCAGCCCCAGCATTTT
TRBJ2-3 TRBD1 TRBV19 . CASRPRGITDTQYF TGTGCCAGTAGACCCAGGGGGATCACAGATACGCAGTATTTT
TRBJ1-1 . TRBV19 . CASSPRTENTEAFF TGTGCCAGTAGTCCCCGGACAGAGAACACTGAAGCTTTCTTT
TRBJ1-3 . TRBV28 . CASLNGGSGNTIYF TGTGCCAGTCTGAACGGGGGATCTGGAAACACCATATATTTT
TRBJ1-6 TRBD1 TRBV7-9 few CASSTGTGGSPLHF TGTGCCAGCAGCACCGGGACAGGTGGTTCACCCCTCCACTTT
TRBJ1-1 TRBD1 TRBV3-1/TRBV3-2 . CASSPPPPTGSNTEAFF TGTGCCAGCAGCCCACCTCCCCCGACAGGGTCAAACACTGAAGCTTTCTTT
TRBJ1-2 . TRBV7-2 . CASSNPPGDYTF TGTGCCAGCAGCAATCCCCCCGGGGACTACACCTTC
TRBJ2-1 TRBD2 TRBV9 . CASSSLTSEIYNEQFF TGTGCCAGCAGCTCCTTGACTAGCGAGATCTACAATGAGCAGTTCTTC
TRBJ1-1 TRBD1 TRBV29-1 . CSGTKAGQGGTEAFF TGCAGCGGGACCAAGGCCGGACAGGGGGGGACTGAAGCTTTCTTT
TRBJ1-6 TRBD1 TRBV19 . CASSIEGDSYNSPLHF TGTGCCAGTAGTATCGAAGGGGACAGCTATAATTCACCCCTCCACTTT
TRBJ1-5 . TRBV15 . CATSREGGPMGNQPQHF TGTGCCACCAGCAGAGAAGGAGGGCCGATGGGCAATCAGCCCCAGCATTTT
TRBJ1-5 . TRBV6-5 . CASRREGRQPQHF TGTGCCAGCAGGAGGGAGGGACGACAGCCCCAGCATTTT